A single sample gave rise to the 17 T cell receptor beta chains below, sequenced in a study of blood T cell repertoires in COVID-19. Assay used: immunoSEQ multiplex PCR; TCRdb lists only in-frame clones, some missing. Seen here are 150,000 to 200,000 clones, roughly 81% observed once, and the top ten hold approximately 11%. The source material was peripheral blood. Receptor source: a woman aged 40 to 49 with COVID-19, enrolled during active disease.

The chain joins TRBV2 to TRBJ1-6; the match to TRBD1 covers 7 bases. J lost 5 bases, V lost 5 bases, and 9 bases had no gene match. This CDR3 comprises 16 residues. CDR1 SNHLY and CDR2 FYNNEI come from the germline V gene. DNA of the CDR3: TGTGCCAGCAGTTCACGGACAGGCAAAAATAATTCACCCCTCCACTTT. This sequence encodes CASSSRTGKNNSPLHF.

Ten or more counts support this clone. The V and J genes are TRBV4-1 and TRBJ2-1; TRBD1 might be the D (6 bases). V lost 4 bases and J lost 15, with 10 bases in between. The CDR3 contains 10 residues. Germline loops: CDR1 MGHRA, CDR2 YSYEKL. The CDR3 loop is CASSRGQMFF. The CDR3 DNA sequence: TGCGCCAGCAGCCGCGGACAGATGTTCTTC.

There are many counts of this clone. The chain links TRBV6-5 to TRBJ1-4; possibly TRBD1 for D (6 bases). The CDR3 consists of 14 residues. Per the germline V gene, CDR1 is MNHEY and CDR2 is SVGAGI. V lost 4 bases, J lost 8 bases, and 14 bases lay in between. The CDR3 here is CASSLRGIGEKLFF. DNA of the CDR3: TGTGCCAGCAGTTTAAGGGGGATCGGCGAAAAACTGTTTTTT.

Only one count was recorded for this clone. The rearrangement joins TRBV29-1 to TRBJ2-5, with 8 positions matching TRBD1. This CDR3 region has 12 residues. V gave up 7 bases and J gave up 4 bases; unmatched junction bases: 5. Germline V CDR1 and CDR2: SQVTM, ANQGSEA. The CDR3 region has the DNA TGCAGCGCAAAACAGGGGGTAGAGACCCAGTACTTC. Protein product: CSAKQGVETQYF.

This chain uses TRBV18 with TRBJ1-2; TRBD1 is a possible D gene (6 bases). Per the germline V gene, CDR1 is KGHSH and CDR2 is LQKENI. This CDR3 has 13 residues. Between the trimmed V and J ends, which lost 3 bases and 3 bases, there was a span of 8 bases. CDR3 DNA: TGTGCCAGCTCACCTCGACAGGACTATGGCTACACCTTC. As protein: CASSPRQDYGYTF.

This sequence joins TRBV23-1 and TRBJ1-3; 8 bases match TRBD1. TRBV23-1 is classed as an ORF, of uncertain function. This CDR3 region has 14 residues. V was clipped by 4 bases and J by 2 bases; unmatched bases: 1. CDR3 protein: CASSRTGPGNTIYF. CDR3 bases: TGCGCCAGCAGTCGGACAGGGCCTGGAAACACCATATATTTT.

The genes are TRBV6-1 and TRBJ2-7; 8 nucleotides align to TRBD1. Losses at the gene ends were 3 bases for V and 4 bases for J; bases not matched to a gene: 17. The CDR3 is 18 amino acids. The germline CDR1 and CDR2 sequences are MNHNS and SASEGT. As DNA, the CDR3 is TGTGCCAGCAGTGATGACGGGGCAGGGGGCGGGAAAGGGTACGAGCAGTACTTC. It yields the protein CASSDDGAGGGKGYEQYF.

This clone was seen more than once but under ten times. The CDR3 DNA follows: TGTGCCAGCCGGGACAGGGGGGACTATGGCTACACCTTC. It specifies CASRDRGDYGYTF. The V call is TRBV12-3 or TRBV12-4, the J call TRBJ1-2; TRBD1 aligns across 11 bases. The CDR3 consists of 13 residues. The V and J ends lost 8 bases and 3 bases, in that order; junction bases with no gene match: 2.

The CDR3 sequence: CASSRQGNTGELFF. The CDR3 nucleotides read TGTGCCAGTAGTCGACAGGGGAACACCGGGGAGCTGTTTTTT. The chain links TRBV19 to TRBJ2-2; 7 bases are shared with TRBD1. Germline trimming cut 5 bases from V and 1 base from J; bases unmatched to any gene: 1. The CDR3 is made up of 14 amino acids. From germline, CDR1 is LNHDA and CDR2 SQIVND (reference sequence).

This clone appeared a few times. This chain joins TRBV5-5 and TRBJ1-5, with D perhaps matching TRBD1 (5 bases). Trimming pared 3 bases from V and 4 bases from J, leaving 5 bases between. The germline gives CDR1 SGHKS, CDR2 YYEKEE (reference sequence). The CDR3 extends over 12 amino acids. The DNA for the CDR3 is TGTGCCAGCAGCTCAGGGAATCAGCCCCAGCATTTT. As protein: CASSSGNQPQHF.

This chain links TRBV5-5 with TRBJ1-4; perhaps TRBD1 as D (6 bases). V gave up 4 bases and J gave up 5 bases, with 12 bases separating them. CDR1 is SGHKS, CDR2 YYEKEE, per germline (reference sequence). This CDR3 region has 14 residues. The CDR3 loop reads CASSLTGPNEKLFF. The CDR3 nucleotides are TGTGCCAGCAGCCTGACAGGTCCAAATGAAAAACTGTTTTTT.

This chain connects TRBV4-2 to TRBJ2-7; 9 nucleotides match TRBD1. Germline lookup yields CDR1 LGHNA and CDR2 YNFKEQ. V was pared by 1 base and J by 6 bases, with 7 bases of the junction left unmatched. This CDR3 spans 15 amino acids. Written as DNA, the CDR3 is TGTGCCAGCAGCCAAGCCGGGACAGGGTCCGCCGAGCAGTACTTC. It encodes CASSQAGTGSAEQYF.

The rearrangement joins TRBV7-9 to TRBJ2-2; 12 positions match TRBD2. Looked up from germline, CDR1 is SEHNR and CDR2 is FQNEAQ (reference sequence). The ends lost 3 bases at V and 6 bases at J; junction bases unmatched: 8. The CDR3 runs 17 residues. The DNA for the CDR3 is TGTGCCAGCAGCTTCTCGGCCGGACTAGCGGGGTCCGGGGAGCTGTTTTTT. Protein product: CASSFSAGLAGSGELFF.

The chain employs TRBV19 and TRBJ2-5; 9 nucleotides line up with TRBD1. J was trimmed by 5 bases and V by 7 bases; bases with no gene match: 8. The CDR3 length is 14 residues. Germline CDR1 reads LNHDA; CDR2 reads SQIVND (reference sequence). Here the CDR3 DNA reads TGTGCCAGTAAAGATACAGGGGGCAGGGAGACCCAGTACTTC. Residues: CASKDTGGRETQYF.

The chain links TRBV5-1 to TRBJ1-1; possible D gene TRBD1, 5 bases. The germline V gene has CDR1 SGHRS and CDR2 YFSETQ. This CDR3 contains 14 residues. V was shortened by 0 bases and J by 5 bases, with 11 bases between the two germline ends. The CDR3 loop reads CASSLAGGGTEAFF. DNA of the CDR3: TGCGCCAGCAGCTTGGCGGGGGGTGGGACTGAAGCTTTCTTT. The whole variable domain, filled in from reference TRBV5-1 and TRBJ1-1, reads KAGVTQTPRYLIKTRGQQVTLSCSPISGHRSVSWYQQTPGQGLQFLFEYFSETQRNKGNFPGRFSGRQFSNSRSEMNVSTLELGDSALYLCASSLAGGGTEAFFGQGTRLTVV.

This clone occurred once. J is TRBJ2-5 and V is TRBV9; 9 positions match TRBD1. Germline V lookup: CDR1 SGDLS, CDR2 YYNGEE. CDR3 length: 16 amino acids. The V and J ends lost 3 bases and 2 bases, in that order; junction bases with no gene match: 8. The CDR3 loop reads CASSARQGVGQETQYF. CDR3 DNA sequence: TGTGCCAGCAGCGCGCGACAGGGGGTTGGGCAAGAGACCCAGTACTTC.

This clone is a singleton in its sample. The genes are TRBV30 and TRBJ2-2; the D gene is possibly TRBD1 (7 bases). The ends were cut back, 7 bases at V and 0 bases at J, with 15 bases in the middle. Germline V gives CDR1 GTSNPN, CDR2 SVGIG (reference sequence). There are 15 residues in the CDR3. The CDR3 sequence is CAFNGGQTNTGELFF. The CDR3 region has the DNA TGTGCCTTTAACGGGGGACAGACGAACACCGGGGAGCTGTTTTTT.